A single sample is the source of the 32 T cell receptor beta chains below, sequenced in a study of neurological immune-mediated disorders. TCRdb redid the calling of the 5' RACE reads with MiXCR, one entry per CDR3 protein. The sample records 78,000 or so distinct CDR3 sequences, approximately 5% being singletons. Material: PBMCs. Every receptor here comes from a woman under 40 with multiple sclerosis.

Ten or more counts support this clonotype. The rearrangement uses TRBV29-1 and TRBJ1-2; D not resolved. V lost 4 bases, J lost 6 bases, and 18 bases lay in between. CDR1 SQVTM and CDR2 ANQGSEA come from the germline V gene. This CDR3 is built from 14 residues. The CDR3 DNA reads as TGCAGCGTTGGGGTTGATGGGGTGACGGATGGCTACACCTTC. Translated, it gives CSVGVDGVTDGYTF.

In its sample, this clonotype was seen many times. J is TRBJ1-5 and V is TRBV5-1, with D perhaps matching TRBD1 (6 bases). The CDR3 is 14 amino acids. Per germline, CDR1 SGHRS and CDR2 YFSETQ. V was cut by 3 bases and J by 6 bases, with 13 bases left in between. The CDR3 sequence is CASSSGGPPQPQHF. DNA of the CDR3: TGCGCCAGCAGCTCCGGGGGCCCTCCTCAGCCCCAGCATTTT. The full variable domain, its missing parts supplied by reference TRBV5-1 and TRBJ1-5, is KAGVTQTPRYLIKTRGQQVTLSCSPISGHRSVSWYQQTPGQGLQFLFEYFSETQRNKGNFPGRFSGRQFSNSRSEMNVSTLELGDSALYLCASSSGGPPQPQHFGDGTRLSIL.

This clonotype appeared many times. The chain links TRBV5-1 to TRBJ2-2, with D perhaps matching TRBD1 (6 bases). CDR1 is SGHRS, CDR2 YFSETQ, per germline. V shed 6 bases and J shed 5 bases, with 14 bases lying between them. The CDR3 is 14 residues long. In DNA, the CDR3 is TGCGCCAGCACCGAAGGCGGACAGACCGGGGAGCTGTTTTTT. Protein: CASTEGGQTGELFF.

By proportion, this clonotype is medium-sized (0.01 to 0.1%). The CDR3 DNA sequence: TGTGCCAGCAGACAAACTAGCGGGAGTGAGCAGTTCTTC. Translated: CASRQTSGSEQFF. The chain links TRBV7-2 to TRBJ2-1, with 11 bases that match TRBD2. This CDR3 contains 13 residues. The junction had 4 bases not matched to a gene; V was cut back by 6 bases and J by 9 bases. The V gene's germline CDR1 is SGHTA and CDR2 FQGNSA.

This clonotype was seen many times. The genes are TRBV12-3 or TRBV12-4 and TRBJ1-4; D gene uncertain. The CDR3 totals 11 residues. The ends were cut back, 6 bases at V and 9 bases at J, with 8 bases in the middle. The CDR3 sequence: CASSQDQKLFF. Written as DNA, the CDR3 is TGTGCCAGCAGCCAAGATCAAAAACTGTTTTTT.

This clonotype appeared many times. The chain employs TRBV20-1 and TRBJ2-1; TRBD2 matches at 11 bases. Unmatched junction bases numbered 8, after V lost 1 base and J lost 6 bases. This CDR3 has 16 amino acids. The V gene's germline CDR1 is DFQATT and CDR2 SNEGSKA (reference sequence). The CDR3 nucleotides read TGCAGTGCTAGAGTACTAGCGGGAGAGGGGGGCAATGAGCAGTTCTTC. Its translation: CSARVLAGEGGNEQFF.

This clonotype has a count of ten or more. This chain uses TRBV20-1 with TRBJ2-4, with 7 positions matching TRBD1. V was pared by 0 bases and J by 8 bases, with 4 bases of the junction left unmatched. Per germline, CDR1 DFQATT and CDR2 SNEGSKA (reference sequence). This CDR3 comprises 13 residues. This CDR3 is CSARDRQGDIQYF. CDR3 nucleotide sequence: TGCAGTGCTAGAGATCGCCAGGGGGACATTCAGTACTTC.

This clonotype was observed at least ten times. J is TRBJ2-7 and V is TRBV20-1; 10 bases fit TRBD2. Looked up from germline, CDR1 is DFQATT and CDR2 is SNEGSKA (reference sequence). Trimming at V came to 0 bases and at J to 6 bases, leaving 2 bases not matched to a gene. The CDR3 totals 13 residues. The CDR3 sequence: CSAREWTSGEQYF. In DNA form, the CDR3 reads TGCAGTGCTAGAGAGTGGACTAGCGGCGAGCAGTACTTC.

This clonotype was detected ten times or more. The chain has TRBV6-5 and TRBJ2-1; D might be TRBD2 (6 bases). The CDR3 loop spans 15 amino acids. Per the germline V gene, CDR1 is MNHEY and CDR2 is SVGAGI. V dropped 1 base and J dropped 4 bases, with 11 bases sitting between them. The CDR3 here is CASSYFLAPYNEQFF. The DNA of the CDR3 is TGTGCCAGCAGTTACTTTCTAGCGCCGTACAATGAGCAGTTCTTC.

This clonotype has ten or more counts. The chain links TRBV4-1 to TRBJ1-2; TRBD1 might be the D (5 bases). The CDR3 is 15 residues long. Per the germline V gene, CDR1 is MGHRA and CDR2 is YSYEKL. V gave up 1 base and J gave up 0 bases, with 9 bases separating them. Here the CDR3 DNA reads TGCGCCAGCAGCCAAGCACAGGAAGCTAACTATGGCTACACCTTC. It is translated as CASSQAQEANYGYTF.

This clonotype was recorded at least ten times. The gene calls are TRBV5-1 and TRBJ2-5; D is uncertain. The germline gives CDR1 SGHRS, CDR2 YFSETQ. V lost 1 base, J lost 2 bases, and 9 bases lay in between. The CDR3 spans 14 residues. The CDR3 sequence: CASSLWGSQETQYF. The CDR3 nucleotides are TGCGCCAGCAGCTTGTGGGGATCTCAAGAGACCCAGTACTTC.

This clonotype was observed at least ten times. The J gene is TRBJ1-2, the V gene TRBV11-2; 9 bases agree with TRBD1. V lost 0 bases and J lost 4; bases outside the gene matches: 12. Per germline, CDR1 SGHAT and CDR2 FQNNGV. This CDR3 region has 18 residues. The CDR3 region is CASSLDYVAGQGLYGYTF. Written as DNA, the CDR3 is TGTGCCAGCAGCTTAGATTATGTCGCGGGACAGGGCCTCTATGGCTACACCTTC.

The chain has TRBV20-1 and TRBJ2-7; D remains ambiguous. This CDR3 is built from 12 residues. Germline V gene lookup returns CDR1 DFQATT and CDR2 SNEGSKA (reference sequence). The V end lost 1 base, the J end lost 3 bases, and 7 bases lay between the germline ends. In nucleotides, the CDR3 is TGCAGTGCTAGAGTGTCAGGCTACGAGCAGTACTTC. It codes for CSARVSGYEQYF.

This clonotype showed up many times. The rearrangement joins TRBV10-3 to TRBJ2-7, with D perhaps given as TRBD1 or TRBD2 (5 bases each). Germline V gene lookup returns CDR1 ENHRY and CDR2 SYGVKD. CDR3 length equals 17 residues. V shed 4 bases and J shed 0 bases, with 19 bases lying between them. DNA for the CDR3: TGTGCCATCAGTGTAATCCGGACACGGGGATCCTCCTACGAGCAGTACTTC. Its protein product is CAISVIRTRGSSYEQYF.

In its sample, this clonotype was seen many times. CDR3 sequence (DNA): TGCAGTGCTATCGGGACAGGGAGCACAGATACGCAGTATTTT. This codes for CSAIGTGSTDTQYF. The chain uses TRBV20-1 and TRBJ2-3, with TRBD1 matching over 9 bases. The trim removed 4 bases at V and 0 bases at J, leaving 2 bases unmatched. The V gene's germline CDR1 is DFQATT and CDR2 SNEGSKA (reference sequence). CDR3 length: 14 residues.

This clonotype showed up just a few times. A much more abundant neighbour one base away suggests this may be a read error. The chain has TRBV7-3 and TRBJ1-5, with D hard to call. The CDR3 covers 13 residues. Germline CDR1 is SGHTA and CDR2 is FQGTGA. CDR3 coding DNA: TGTGCCAGCAGCTTAGGCCGGGATCAGCACCAGCATTTT. It is translated as CASSLGRDQHQHF.

This clonotype was seen a handful of times. The J gene is TRBJ1-1, the V gene TRBV5-1, with D unresolved. CDR3 length equals 16 residues. Germline loops: CDR1 SGHRS, CDR2 YFSETQ. Between the trimmed V and J ends, which lost 0 bases and 0 bases, there was a span of 12 bases. CDR3 region: CASSLGGRVMNTEAFF. The CDR3 DNA follows: TGCGCCAGCAGCTTGGGAGGCCGGGTCATGAACACTGAAGCTTTCTTT.

This clonotype was counted many times. The V gene is TRBV19, the J gene TRBJ2-3; TRBD2 is a possible D gene (6 bases). The germline V gene encodes CDR1 LNHDA and CDR2 SQIVND (reference sequence). The CDR3 is 17 amino acids. Trimming cost V 1 base and J 5 bases, with 19 bases left between them. The CDR3: CASSIVPGLKVEDTQYF. The CDR3 nucleotides are TGTGCCAGTAGTATAGTCCCGGGACTTAAAGTGGAAGATACGCAGTATTTT.

In its sample, this clonotype was seen many times. The chain employs TRBV6-6 and TRBJ2-7; 9 bases line up with TRBD1. Germline V gene sequence: CDR1 MNHNY, CDR2 SVGAGI (reference sequence). The CDR3 covers 14 residues. With V trimmed by 0 bases and J by 3 bases, 0 bases remained unmatched. In nucleotides, the CDR3 is TGTGCCAGCAGTTACTCGGACAGGGGCTACGAGCAGTACGTC. This encodes CASSYSDRGYEQYV.

This clonotype was picked up a small number of times. Possible read error: a much larger clone is one base away. The chain recombines TRBV10-3 with TRBJ2-5; D call uncertain. Looked up from germline, CDR1 is ENHRY and CDR2 is SYGVKD. CDR3 length equals 13 residues. For the CDR3, the DNA is TGTGCCATCAGTGAACGCTTCCAAGAGAACCAGTACTTC. It specifies CAISERFQENQYF.

There are many counts of this clonotype. This chain connects TRBV21-1 to TRBJ2-5; the D segment call TRBD2 is taken from the table without a DNA check. TRBV21-1 is tagged as a pseudogene. The CDR3 spans 17 residues. The CDR3, as DNA: TGTGCCAGCAGCATCTCAGGGACTAGCGGACTCCAAGAGACCCAGTACTTC. It encodes CASSISGTSGLQETQYF.

This clonotype has ten or more counts. This sequence joins TRBV18 and TRBJ2-3; D unclear. V lost 1 base, J lost 4 bases, and 18 bases lay in between. This CDR3 is 17 amino acids long. Germline-derived CDR1 and CDR2 are KGHSH and LQKENI. CDR3 nucleotide sequence: TGTGCCAGCTCACCACGCGAATCCCCTACTCGGGCAGATACGCAGTATTTT. Translating it yields CASSPRESPTRADTQYF.

This clonotype came up many times. The genes are TRBV6-5 and TRBJ2-1; no clear D gene. Trimming took off 2 bases at V and 1 base at J, with 12 bases between the two ends. This CDR3 contains 16 residues. Germline V CDR1 and CDR2: MNHEY, SVGAGI. CDR3 region: CASSYQSVSSYNEQFF. CDR3 DNA sequence: TGTGCCAGCAGTTACCAATCCGTAAGTTCCTACAATGAGCAGTTCTTC.

This clonotype was seen repeatedly, ten times or more. The chain carries TRBV10-3 and TRBJ2-5; no reliable D call. V was shortened by 2 bases and J by 2 bases, with 6 bases between the two germline ends. Germline CDR1 is ENHRY and CDR2 is SYGVKD. The CDR3 loop spans 13 amino acids. The CDR3 nucleotides read TGTGCCATCAGTGAGGTGGAGCAAGAGACCCAGTACTTC. Translated: CAISEVEQETQYF.

The chain is built from TRBV6-2 or TRBV6-3 and TRBJ2-7; weak D call: TRBD2 (6 bases). Per the germline V gene, CDR1 is MNHEY and CDR2 is SVGEGT. The CDR3 is 14 amino acids. V gave up 6 bases and J gave up 4 bases, with 16 bases separating them. The CDR3 here is CASSSMGLAYEQYV. As DNA, the CDR3 is TGTGCCAGCAGCTCGATGGGACTTGCATACGAGCAGTACGTC.

This clonotype showed up many times. CDR3 amino acids: CSLTGTPPYNEQFF. The CDR3, as DNA: TGCAGCCTAACCGGGACTCCCCCCTACAATGAGCAGTTCTTC. The chain has TRBV20-1 and TRBJ2-1, with D perhaps matching TRBD2 (6 bases). The length of the CDR3 is 14 residues. Germline V gene data show CDR1 as DFQATT and CDR2 as SNEGSKA (reference sequence).

The sample holds many counts of this clonotype. The chain couples TRBV20-1 to TRBJ2-3; 8 positions match TRBD2. Germline V lookup: CDR1 DFQATT, CDR2 SNEGSKA (reference sequence). V dropped 0 bases and J dropped 3; count of bases not matched to a gene: 5. The CDR3 has 15 amino acids. Written as DNA, the CDR3 is TGCAGTGCTAGAGAACTAGCGGAGATTACAGATACGCAGTATTTT. Protein: CSARELAEITDTQYF.

This clonotype was counted at least ten times. This chain uses TRBV11-1 with TRBJ2-1, with D unclear. This CDR3 contains 12 residues. The germline CDR1 and CDR2 sequences are SGHAT and FQDESV (reference sequence). V lost 6 bases, J lost 13 bases, and 16 bases lay in between. DNA of the CDR3: TGTGCCAGCAGTCAACAAGACCTTCGTCAGTTCTTC. This encodes CASSQQDLRQFF. Complete variable domain (other parts from reference TRBV11-1 and TRBJ2-1): EAEVAQSPRYKITEKSQAVAFWCDPISGHATLYWYRQILGQGPELLVQFQDESVVDDSQLPKDRFSAERLKGVDSTLKIQPAELGDSAMYLCASSQQDLRQFFGPGTRLTVL.

The table lists this clonotype with many counts. CDR3 loop: CASSRGGAGTDTQYF. The CDR3 DNA reads as TGCGCCAGCAGTCGCGGGGGGGCCGGGACAGATACGCAGTATTTT. V gene TRBV10-2 combines with J gene TRBJ2-3; 9 bases are a match to TRBD2. Germline-derived CDR1 and CDR2 are WSHSY and SAAADI. V lost 5 bases to trimming and J lost 3 bases; unmatched junction nucleotides: 6. CDR3 size: 15 residues.

At least ten counts were recorded for this clonotype. The chain uses TRBV6-1 and TRBJ2-7; D possibly corresponds to TRBD1 (6 bases). V shed 3 bases and J shed 5 bases, with 17 bases lying between them. Germline CDR1 reads MNHNS; CDR2 reads SASEGT. This CDR3 is built from 15 residues. The CDR3 spells CASSDPTTGSHEQYF. CDR3 nucleotide sequence: TGTGCCAGCAGTGACCCGACAACAGGGTCCCACGAGCAGTACTTC.

This CDR3 reads CASSQEEGLYNEQFF. CDR3 sequence (DNA): TGTGCCAGCAGCCAAGAAGAGGGCCTTTACAATGAGCAGTTCTTC. V gene TRBV3-1 combines with J gene TRBJ2-1, with TRBD2 as a possible D gene (5 bases). The CDR3 extends over 15 amino acids. CDR1 and CDR2 from the germline V gene are LGHDT and YNNKEL (reference sequence). The ends were cut back, 0 bases at V and 4 bases at J, with 10 bases in the middle.

The J gene is TRBJ2-7, the V gene TRBV28; D unclear. Germline values: CDR1 MDHEN, CDR2 SYDVKM. The V gene lost 3 bases and the J gene lost 1 base, with 7 bases spanning the gap. The CDR3 is 13 amino acids. CDR3 sequence (DNA): TGTGCCAGCAGTTTCGGTACATCCTACGAGCAGTACGTC. Protein sequence: CASSFGTSYEQYV.